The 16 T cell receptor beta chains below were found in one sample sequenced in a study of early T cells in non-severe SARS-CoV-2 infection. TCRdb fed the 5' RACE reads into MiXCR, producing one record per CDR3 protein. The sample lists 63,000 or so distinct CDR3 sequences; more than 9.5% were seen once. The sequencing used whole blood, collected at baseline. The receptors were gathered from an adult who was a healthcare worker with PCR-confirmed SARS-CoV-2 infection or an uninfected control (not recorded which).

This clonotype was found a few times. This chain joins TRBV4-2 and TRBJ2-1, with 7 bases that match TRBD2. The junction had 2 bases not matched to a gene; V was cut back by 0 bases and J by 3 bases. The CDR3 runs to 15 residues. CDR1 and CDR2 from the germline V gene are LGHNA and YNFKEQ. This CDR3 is CASSQDRGDYNEQFF. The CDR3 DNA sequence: TGTGCCAGCAGCCAAGATCGGGGGGACTACAATGAGCAGTTCTTC.

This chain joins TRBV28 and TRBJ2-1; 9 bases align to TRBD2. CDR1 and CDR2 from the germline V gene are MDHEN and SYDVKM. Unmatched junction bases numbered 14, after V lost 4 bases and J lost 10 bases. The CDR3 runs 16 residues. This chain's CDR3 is CASSSYTGTSLREQFF. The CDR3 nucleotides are TGTGCCAGCAGTTCCTATACCGGGACTAGCCTTCGGGAGCAGTTCTTC. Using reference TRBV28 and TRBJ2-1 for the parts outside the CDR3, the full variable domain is DVKVTQSSRYLVKRTGEKVFLECVQDMDHENMFWYRQDPGLGLRLIYFSYDVKMKEKGDIPEGYSVSREKKERFSLILESASTNQTSMYLCASSSYTGTSLREQFFGPGTRLTVL.

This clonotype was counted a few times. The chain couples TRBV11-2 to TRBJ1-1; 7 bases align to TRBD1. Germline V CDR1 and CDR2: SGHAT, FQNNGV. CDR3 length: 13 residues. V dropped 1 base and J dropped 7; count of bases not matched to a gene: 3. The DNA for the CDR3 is TGTGCCAGCAGCTTAGCAGGGACAGTTGAAGCTTTCTTT. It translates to CASSLAGTVEAFF.

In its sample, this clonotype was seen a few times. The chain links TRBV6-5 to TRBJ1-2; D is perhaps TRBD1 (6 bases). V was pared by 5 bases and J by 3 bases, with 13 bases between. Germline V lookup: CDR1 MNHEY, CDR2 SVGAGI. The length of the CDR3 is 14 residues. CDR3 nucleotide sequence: TGTGCCAGCAGTAGGGAGGGGGGAGACTATGGCTACACCTTC. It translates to CASSREGGDYGYTF.

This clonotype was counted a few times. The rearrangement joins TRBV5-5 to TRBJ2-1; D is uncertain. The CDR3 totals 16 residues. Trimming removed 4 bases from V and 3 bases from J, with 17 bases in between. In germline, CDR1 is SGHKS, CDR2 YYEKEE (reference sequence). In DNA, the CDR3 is TGTGCCAGCAGCCCCGACTTCGACGCCAACTACAATGAGCAGTTCTTC. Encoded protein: CASSPDFDANYNEQFF.

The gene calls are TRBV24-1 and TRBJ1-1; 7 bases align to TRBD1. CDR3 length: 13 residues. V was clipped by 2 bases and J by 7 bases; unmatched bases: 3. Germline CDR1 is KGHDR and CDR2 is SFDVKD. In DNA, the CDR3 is TGTGCCACCAGTGATTCGCGACAGGGTGAAGCTTTCTTT. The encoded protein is CATSDSRQGEAFF.

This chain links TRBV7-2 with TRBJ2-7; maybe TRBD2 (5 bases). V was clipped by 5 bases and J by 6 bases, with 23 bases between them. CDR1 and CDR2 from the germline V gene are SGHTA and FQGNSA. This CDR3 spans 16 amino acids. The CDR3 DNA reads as TGTGCCAGCAGCCCACCCTCGAGGGCCCTCTCCGCCGAGCAGTACTTC. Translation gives CASSPPSRALSAEQYF.

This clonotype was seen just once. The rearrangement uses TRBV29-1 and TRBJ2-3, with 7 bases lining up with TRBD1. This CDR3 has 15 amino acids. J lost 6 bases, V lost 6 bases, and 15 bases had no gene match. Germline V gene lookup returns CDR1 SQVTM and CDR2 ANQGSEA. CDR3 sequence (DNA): TGCAGCGTCTCACAGGGGATAGATACCATGGATACGCAGTATTTT. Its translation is CSVSQGIDTMDTQYF.

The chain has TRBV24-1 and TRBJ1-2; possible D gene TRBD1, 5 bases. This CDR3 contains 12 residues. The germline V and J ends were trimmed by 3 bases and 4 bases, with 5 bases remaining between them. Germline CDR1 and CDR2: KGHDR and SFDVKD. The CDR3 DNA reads TGTGCCACCAGTGATGACAGCTATGGCTACACCTTC. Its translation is CATSDDSYGYTF.

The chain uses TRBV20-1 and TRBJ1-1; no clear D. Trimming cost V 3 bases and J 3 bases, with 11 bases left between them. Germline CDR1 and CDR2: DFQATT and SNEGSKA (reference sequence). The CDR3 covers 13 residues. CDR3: CSASSGVDTEAFF. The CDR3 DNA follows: TGCAGTGCTAGTTCAGGTGTGGACACTGAAGCTTTCTTT.

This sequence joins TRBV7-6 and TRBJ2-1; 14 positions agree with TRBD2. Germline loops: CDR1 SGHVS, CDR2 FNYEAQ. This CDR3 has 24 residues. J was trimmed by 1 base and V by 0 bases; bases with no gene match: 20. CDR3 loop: CASSLAVTFSRLAGGKRSYNEQFF. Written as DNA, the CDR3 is TGTGCCAGCAGCTTAGCTGTGACTTTCTCCAGACTAGCGGGAGGGAAGAGGTCCTACAATGAGCAGTTCTTC.

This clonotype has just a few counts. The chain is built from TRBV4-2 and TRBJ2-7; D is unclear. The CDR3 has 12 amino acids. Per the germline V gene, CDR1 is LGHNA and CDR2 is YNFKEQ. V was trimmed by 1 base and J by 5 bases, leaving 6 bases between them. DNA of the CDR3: TGTGCCAGCAGCCAAGTAGGGAACGAGCAGTACTTC. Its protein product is CASSQVGNEQYF.

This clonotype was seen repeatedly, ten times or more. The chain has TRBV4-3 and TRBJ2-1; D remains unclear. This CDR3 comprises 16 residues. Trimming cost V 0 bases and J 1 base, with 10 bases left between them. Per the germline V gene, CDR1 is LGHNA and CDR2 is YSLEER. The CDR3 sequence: CASSQEQTLSYNEQFF. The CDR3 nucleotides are TGCGCCAGCAGCCAAGAACAGACCCTGTCCTACAATGAGCAGTTCTTC.

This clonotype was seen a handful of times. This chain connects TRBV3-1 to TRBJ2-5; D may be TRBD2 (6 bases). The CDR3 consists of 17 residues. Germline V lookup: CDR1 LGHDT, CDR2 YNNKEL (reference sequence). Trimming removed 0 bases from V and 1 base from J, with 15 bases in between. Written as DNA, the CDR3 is TGTGCCAGCAGCCAAGATTGGAGTAGCGGATCCCAAGAGACCCAGTACTTC. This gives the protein CASSQDWSSGSQETQYF.

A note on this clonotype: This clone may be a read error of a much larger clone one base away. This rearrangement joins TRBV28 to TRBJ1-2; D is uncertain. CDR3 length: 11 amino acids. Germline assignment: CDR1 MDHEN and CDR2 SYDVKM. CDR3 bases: TGTGTCAGCAGTCGTTATGATGGCTACACCTTC. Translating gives CVSSRYDGYTF.

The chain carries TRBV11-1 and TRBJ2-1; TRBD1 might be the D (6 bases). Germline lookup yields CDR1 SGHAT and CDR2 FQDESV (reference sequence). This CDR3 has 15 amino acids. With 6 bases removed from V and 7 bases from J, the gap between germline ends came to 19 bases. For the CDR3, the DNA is TGTGCCAGCAGGTCCATTAAAGGACAGAGGAATGAGCAGTTCTTC. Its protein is CASRSIKGQRNEQFF.